The subject of this entry is one T cell receptor (beta chain). What this receptor recognizes is not known. Base qualities are not provided; no much larger clone lies one nucleotide away. Per the germline V gene (reference sequence), LNHDA is the CDR1 and SQIVND is the CDR2. Inclusive of the bounding cysteine and phenylalanine, the CDR3 is 14 residues long. Of the read, only the CDR3 DNA is kept; its 42 bases are in frame from base 1. V is pared back by 4 bases and J by 4 bases, with 14 bases lying between the germline termini. Unstimulated PBMCs, after thawing, were stained for CD3, CD4 and CD8 and then FACS-sorted into CD3+CD4+ and CD3+CD8+ populations. Randomization to immunosuppression withdrawal applied to every one of the 8 studied subjects. The Qiagen DNeasy Blood and Tissue Kit was used to isolate genomic DNA. High-throughput TCRbeta CDR3 sequencing of frozen genomic DNA was performed by immunoSEQ, with PCR amplification, mapping, bias correction and internal controls included. The authors' analysis ran thus. Only productive rearrangements were retained, with each unique TCRbeta sequence defined by its CDR3 nucleotide sequence together with its V and J gene. Donor-reactive sequences required at least 5-fold expansion in CFSE-low cells versus unstimulated pre-transplant cells and at least 0.01% frequency. Minimum frequency thresholds were set for each subject based on the unstimulated sample with the lowest template count, ensuring at least 90% detection power. Repertoire turnover was measured by Jensen-Shannon divergence between the top 1000 TCRbeta sequences post- and pre-transplant. Changes in detection of donor-reactive sequences were assessed with two-sided Fisher's exact tests. Not all clones reach the TCRdb copy of this immuneACCESS table, which keeps in-frame sequences only. Checked studies attribute under half of the gap to unresolved V genes and leave the rest unexplained. The V and J calls and clone size were taken over from that table, and D and trimming were inferred from the DNA. This sample lists 70,000 or so clones; 80% to 95% were detected once. More than 0.85% of the sample is in the top ten clones.

These data are taken from a study of T cell clones after liver transplantation (dated by TCRdb to the late 2010s). Regarding the study in general: ITN030ST, the source of the samples, was a randomized trial that attempted immunosuppression withdrawal within 2 years of liver transplantation. Donor-reactive T cell clones were identified using TCRbeta sequencing after a pre-transplant mixed lymphocyte reaction and were then followed in post-transplant blood. Third party-reactive TCRbeta sequences were also identified from pre-transplant MLRs to serve as an antigen-independent comparator for donor-reactive sequences. Three of the eight recipients were HCV-positive; the others were transplanted for non-autoimmune, non-viral indications. Until randomization at 12-24 months post-transplant, subjects were given standard immunosuppression, with no induction therapy. Tolerance was defined as complete immunosuppression withdrawal for at least one year with no rise in liver enzymes beyond twice the upper limit of normal. Blood samples were collected pre-transplant, pre-randomization before withdrawal, and post-randomization after either full withdrawal or failed withdrawal. Of the 8 liver transplant recipients making up the studied cohort, 3 were classified as tolerant and 5 as non-tolerant.

The paper as a whole reports these results and caveats: Donor-reactive sequences declined more than third party-reactive ones, suggesting partial antigen-specific deletion unrelated to withdrawal success. After accounting for repertoire turnover, donor-reactive detection was significantly reduced in 7 of 8 subjects for CD4 and 8 of 8 for CD8. Because of small, heterogeneous patient numbers and non-standardized post-transplant time points, the conclusions were only preliminary. Because allograft tissue specimens were not available, migration of donor-reactive T cells into the graft, rather than deletion, may have occurred. Low numbers of available donor cells limited the measurable donor-reactive repertoire in a couple of subjects. In 5 of 8 subjects, circulating donor-reactive CD4 TCRbeta sequences decreased significantly after transplant, regardless of tolerance or HCV status.

The chain is encoded by TRBV19 joined to TRBJ2-7; a tentative D match to TRBD2 spans 5 bases. The sequencing used CD4+ T cells from blood, collected less than 28 months after liver transplant. The sequence derives from a human patient who received a liver transplant. Following a transplant, some T lymphocytes may have been derived from the graft donor. The nucleotide sequence reads TGTGCCAGTAGTAGGGCAACTCTAGCATACGAGCAGTACTTC. Its translation is CASSRATLAYEQYF.